Here is one T cell receptor (beta chain) with its context. Clones were sequenced by immunoSEQ multiplex PCR, and TCRdb holds only the in-frame ones, with some missing. The sample includes approximately 40,000 clones, roughly 92% of them seen just once. The data are from a study of T cell changes during pregnancy in multiple sclerosis. Trimming pared 3 bases from V and 3 bases from J, leaving 13 bases between. The germline gives CDR1 SGHKS, CDR2 YYEKEE (reference sequence). The CDR3 runs 15 residues. Material: CD4+ T cells from peripheral blood mononuclear cells, obtained before pregnancy. This receptor was obtained from a female donor with multiple sclerosis, enrolled in a pregnancy study. The chain couples TRBV5-5 to TRBJ1-3, with D perhaps TRBD1 (5 bases). The DNA for the CDR3 is TGTGCCAGCAGCTCGACAGCCTCGGGTGGAAACACCATATATTTT. It yields the protein CASSSTASGGNTIYF.